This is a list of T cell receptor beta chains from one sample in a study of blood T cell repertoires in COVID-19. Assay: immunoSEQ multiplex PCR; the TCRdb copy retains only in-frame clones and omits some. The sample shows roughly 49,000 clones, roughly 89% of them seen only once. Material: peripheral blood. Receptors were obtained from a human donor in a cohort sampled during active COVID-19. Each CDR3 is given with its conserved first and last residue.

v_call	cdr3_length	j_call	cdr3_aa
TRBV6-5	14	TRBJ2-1	CASSYKLADNEQFF
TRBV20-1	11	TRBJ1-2	CSGPGSYGYTF
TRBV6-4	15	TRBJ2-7	CASTNWGGESYEQYF
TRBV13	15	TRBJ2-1	CASSSGLAGVAEQFF
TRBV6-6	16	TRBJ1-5	CASSYSDRGSNQPQHF
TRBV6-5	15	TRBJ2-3	CASRATSGGEDTQYF
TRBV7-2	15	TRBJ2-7	CASSSGQGPYYEQYF
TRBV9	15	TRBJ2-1	CASRTSGRAEGEQFF
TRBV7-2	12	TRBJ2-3	CASSKGADTQYF
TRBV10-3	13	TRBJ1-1	CAISEPGAPEAFF
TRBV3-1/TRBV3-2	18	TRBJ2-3	CASSQGGLAGGRGDTQYF
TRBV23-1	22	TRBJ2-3	CASSQSTGTSGRTIFGPDTQYF
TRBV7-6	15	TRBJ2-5	CASSPFNSPRETQYF
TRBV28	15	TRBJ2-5	CASSAGTGSQETQYF
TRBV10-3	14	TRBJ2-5	CAISDSGGPETQYF
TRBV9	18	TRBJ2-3	CASSTSLSGQGRTDTQYF
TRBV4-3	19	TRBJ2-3	CASSQERDGRKGHTDTQYF
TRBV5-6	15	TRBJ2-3	CASSLKPGGTDTQYF